This T cell receptor beta chain emerged from a study of post-analysis software for immune sequencing data. Study-level results: Patients with multiple sclerosis recorded significantly lower normalized Chao1 diversity than controls, the study found. TRBV segments more frequent in patients than in controls numbered five and included TRBV5-6, TRBV5-1 and TRBV20-1.

This clonotype has a count of ten or more. As yet, its antigen is unknown. Each TCR beta cDNA library carried unique molecular identifiers. Researchers reported roughly 0.5 million cDNA molecules coming from roughly 0.93 to 9.6 million T cells. TCRdb ran MiXCR on the PCR reads and lists one entry per CDR3 protein. The table lists some 260,000 distinct CDR3 sequences, 35% to 40% of them singletons. Trimming removed 4 bases from V and 7 bases from J, with 11 bases in between. In germline, CDR1 is SQVTM, CDR2 ANQGSEA. The length of the CDR3 is 12 residues. The source of this sequence is a girl aged 5-17 years with multiple sclerosis. The rearrangement joins TRBV29-1 to TRBJ1-5; D uncertain. The specimen sequenced was blood. As DNA, the CDR3 is TGCAGCGTTGGAGGGTTCGGACAGCCCCAGCATTTT. It is translated as CSVGGFGQPQHF.